These 32 T cell receptor beta chains were all obtained from the same sample, sequenced in a study of Ad26.COV2.S vaccination and SARS-CoV-2 variants (dated by TCRdb to the early 2020s). The sample's treatment or condition, from its label and the paper: roughly 19 received Ad26.COV2.S at low or high dose, single or two shots; 5 received placebo; per-sample allocation not given. For vaccine and placebo recipients, the sequenced repertoires came from samples collected on day 63 after the first injection. The library was produced with the immunoSEQ multiplex PCR assay. TCRdb carries this immuneACCESS record with in-frame sequences only. Its versions omit some clonotypes, under half of them owing to an unresolved V gene in the studies checked, with the rest unexplained. In this sample the table shows 350,000 to 500,000 clones, around 89% of which occur a single time. The top ten hold about 4% of the sample.

Here the sequenced sample was peripheral blood, taken in a trial of Ad26.COV2.S vaccine versus placebo. The receptors derive from a person between 18 and 65 years old who received the Ad26.COV2.S COVID-19 vaccine or a placebo.

As regards this clone: This is likely a read error, given that the CDR3 carries no conserved phenylalanine or tryptophan at its end. The limits of the CDR3 on the DNA are not certain, so only TCRdb's listed CDR3 is given. The V gene is TRBV5-8, the J gene TRBJ2-7; the table calls TRBD1, which could not be checked here. The CDR3 has 13 amino acids, counting both end residues. Germline assignment: CDR1 SGHTS and CDR2 YDEGEE. CDR3 in amino acids: CASSLAARDRIFL.

The chain links TRBV10-3 to TRBJ1-2, with TRBD1 matching over 8 bases. CDR1 ENHRY and CDR2 SYGVKD come from the germline V gene. J lost 2 bases, V lost 7 bases, and 12 bases had no gene match. CDR3 size: 16 residues. The CDR3 DNA sequence: TGTGCCATCACCGCGCACACAGGGGGATTCAACTATGGCTACACCTTC. Its protein is CAITAHTGGFNYGYTF.

V gene TRBV18 combines with J gene TRBJ1-5; 8 bases agree with TRBD1. The V gene end was trimmed by 4 bases and the J gene end by 1 base; junction bases not matched to a gene: 3. The CDR3 runs to 15 residues. The V gene's germline CDR1 is KGHSH and CDR2 LQKENI. CDR3 sequence reads: CASSRGQESNQPQHF. Written as DNA, the CDR3 is TGTGCCAGCTCACGGGGACAGGAGAGCAATCAGCCCCAGCATTTT.

This chain links TRBV4-2 with TRBJ2-7; D may be TRBD2 (5 bases). The CDR3 extends over 15 amino acids. V was shortened by 1 base and J by 7 bases, with 17 bases between the two germline ends. The V gene's germline CDR1 is LGHNA and CDR2 YNFKEQ. The CDR3 coding sequence is TGTGCCAGCAGCCAAGCGGACTCCCAGAGAGAGGAGCAGTACTTC. It codes for CASSQADSQREEQYF.

The chain has TRBV3-1 (or the pseudogene TRBV3-2) and TRBJ2-1; D not resolved. V was pared by 10 bases and J by 9 bases, with 16 bases between. The CDR3 spans 12 residues. Germline lookup yields CDR1 LGHDT and CDR2 YNNKEL (reference sequence). The CDR3 DNA reads as TGTGCCACTCAATTCGGAGCCGGTGAGCAGTTCTTC. Its translation is CATQFGAGEQFF.

The chain uses TRBV15 and TRBJ1-2; D might be TRBD1 (5 bases). There are 16 residues in the CDR3. Germline CDR1 and CDR2: LNHNV and YYDKDF (reference sequence). Trimming left V 1 base short and J 6 bases short, with 18 bases between. CDR3 amino acids: CATSRVGQTTRNGYTF. The DNA for the CDR3 is TGTGCCACCAGCAGAGTCGGACAAACCACACGTAATGGCTACACCTTC.

The chain recombines TRBV10-1 with TRBJ2-2; D could derive from TRBD1 or TRBD2 (5 bases each). V dropped 3 bases and J dropped 0 bases, with 17 bases sitting between them. CDR1 and CDR2 (germline): WNHNN, SYGVQD (reference sequence). The CDR3 covers 18 residues. The CDR3 spells CASSDSTRGSTNTGELFF. In nucleotides, the CDR3 is TGCGCCAGCAGTGATTCTACCCGGGGCAGTACGAACACCGGGGAGCTGTTTTTT.

There are a few counts of this clone. The CDR3 sequence: CSVSWGNGNTIYF. CDR3 DNA sequence: TGCAGCGTTTCATGGGGCAATGGAAACACCATATATTTT. The V call is TRBV29-1, the J call TRBJ1-3, with D tentatively TRBD1 (5 bases). V was pared by 5 bases and J by 3 bases, with 11 bases between. CDR1 is SQVTM, CDR2 ANQGSEA, per germline. The CDR3 has 13 amino acids.

The chain uses TRBV5-5 and TRBJ1-2, with a possible D match to TRBD1 (6 bases). V lost 3 bases and J 7 bases, leaving 13 bases between the germline ends. Germline CDR1 is SGHKS and CDR2 is YYEKEE (reference sequence). The CDR3 is made up of 13 amino acids. In DNA, the CDR3 is TGTGCCAGCAGCTACGGGACATTCACTGGCTACACCTTC. Translated: CASSYGTFTGYTF.

Of note for this clone: Other DNA sequences of this sample code for an identical CDR3. The V gene is TRBV27, the J gene TRBJ1-2; D remains unclear. The CDR3 length is 13 residues. Trimming took 3 bases from V and 2 from J, leaving 7 bases between them. CDR1 and CDR2 from the germline V gene are MNHEY and SMNVEV (reference sequence). For the CDR3, the DNA is TGTGCCAGCAGTTTGTCCGGGAACTATGGCTACACCTTC. This encodes CASSLSGNYGYTF.

This chain uses TRBV5-1 with TRBJ2-5; a weak D match, TRBD2 (6 bases). The CDR3 has 15 amino acids. Trimming removed 0 bases at V and 2 bases at J, with 11 bases between. Germline V gene sequence: CDR1 SGHRS, CDR2 YFSETQ. The DNA for the CDR3 is TGCGCCAGCAGCTTGGCTACTAGCATGCAAGAGACCCAGTACTTC. Its protein product is CASSLATSMQETQYF.

The chain's CDR3 is CASSINQGSSEQFF. DNA for the CDR3: TGTGCCAGCAGCATCAACCAGGGGTCCAGTGAGCAGTTCTTC. The chain employs TRBV7-9 and TRBJ2-1, with a weak D call TRBD1 (6 bases). The germline CDR1 and CDR2 sequences are SEHNR and FQNEAQ (reference sequence). The CDR3 spans 14 residues. Trimming pared 5 bases from V and 9 bases from J, leaving 17 bases between. Full variable domain (missing parts from reference TRBV7-9 and TRBJ2-1): DTGVSQNPRHKITKRGQNVTFRCDPISEHNRLYWYRQTLGQGPEFLTYFQNEAQLEKSRLLSDRFSAERPKGSFSTLEIQRTEQGDSAMYLCASSINQGSSEQFFGPGTRLTVL.

The chain carries TRBV5-5 and TRBJ2-7, with TRBD1 as a possible D gene (5 bases). With 0 bases removed from V and 3 bases from J, the gap between germline ends came to 10 bases. The CDR3 is 14 residues long. Germline V gene lookup returns CDR1 SGHKS and CDR2 YYEKEE (reference sequence). CDR3 protein: CASSLEGAVYEQYF. CDR3 DNA sequence: TGTGCCAGCAGCTTGGAAGGGGCGGTCTACGAGCAGTACTTC. Drawing the rest from reference TRBV5-5 and TRBJ2-7, the complete variable domain is DAGVTQSPTHLIKTRGQQVTLRCSPISGHKSVSWYQQVLGQGPQFIFQYYEKEERGRGNFPDRFSARQFPNYSSELNVNALLLGDSALYLCASSLEGAVYEQYFGPGTRLTVT.

The sample holds a few counts of this clone. This CDR3 is CAWSAGRLWATDTQYF. CDR3 DNA sequence: TGTGCCTGGAGTGCTGGGAGGTTATGGGCCACAGATACGCAGTATTTT. V is TRBV30 and J is TRBJ2-3, with D perhaps matching TRBD2 (6 bases). Trimming took 1 base from V and 2 from J, leaving 16 bases between them. The germline CDR1 and CDR2 sequences are GTSNPN and SVGIG (reference sequence). The CDR3 loop spans 16 amino acids.

V is TRBV5-6 and J is TRBJ1-4, with TRBD1 identical over 7 bases. There are 14 residues in the CDR3. Trimming at V came to 4 bases and at J to 8 bases, leaving 8 bases not matched to a gene. The germline gives CDR1 SGHDT, CDR2 YYEEEE. The CDR3 DNA reads TGTGCCAGCAGCACAACTCCACAGGGGGAAAAACTGTTTTTT. It encodes CASSTTPQGEKLFF. Drawing the rest from reference TRBV5-6 and TRBJ1-4, the complete variable domain is DAGVTQSPTHLIKTRGQQVTLRCSPKSGHDTVSWYQQALGQGPQFIFQYYEEEERQRGNFPDRFSGHQFPNYSSELNVNALLLGDSALYLCASSTTPQGEKLFFGSGTQLSVL.

The chain has TRBV7-2 and TRBJ1-2; D perhaps matches TRBD1 (5 bases). The ends were cut back, 2 bases at V and 4 bases at J, with 14 bases in the middle. The CDR3 totals 15 residues. Germline CDR1 and CDR2: SGHTA and FQGNSA. The CDR3 reads CASSLPYDSFYGYTF. Written as DNA, the CDR3 is TGTGCCAGCAGCTTACCGTATGACAGCTTCTATGGCTACACCTTC.

V gene TRBV4-3 combines with J gene TRBJ2-1; 9 positions agree with TRBD1. CDR3 length equals 16 residues. J was trimmed by 10 bases and V by 2 bases; bases with no gene match: 12. Germline V gene lookup returns CDR1 LGHNA and CDR2 YSLEER. The CDR3 DNA reads TGCGCCAGCAGCCAAAACCCGGGACAGGGCTTCCAGGAGCAGTTCTTC. As protein: CASSQNPGQGFQEQFF.

This clone was counted between two and nine times. This chain links TRBV5-1 with TRBJ1-1; 11 bases agree with TRBD1. Per the germline V gene, CDR1 is SGHRS and CDR2 is YFSETQ. The CDR3 totals 16 residues. V lost 4 bases, J lost 0 bases, and 5 bases stayed unmatched. The CDR3 coding sequence is TGCGCCAGCAGCCCAAGGACAGGGGGCGTGAACACTGAAGCTTTCTTT. Amino acids: CASSPRTGGVNTEAFF.

The chain couples TRBV14 to TRBJ1-2, with no clear D. The CDR3 loop spans 18 amino acids. Trimming took 0 bases from V and 0 from J, leaving 17 bases between them. CDR1 is SGHDN, CDR2 FVKESK, per germline. CDR3 nucleotides: TGTGCCAGCAGCCAAGAAATTCTGGCACCGACTACTAACTATGGCTACACCTTC. Its protein is CASSQEILAPTTNYGYTF.

This chain joins TRBV30 and TRBJ1-2; D is possibly TRBD1 (5 bases). V lost 0 bases, J lost 6 bases, and 11 bases lay in between. Per the germline V gene, CDR1 is GTSNPN and CDR2 is SVGIG (reference sequence). CDR3 size: 13 residues. The CDR3, as DNA: TGTGCCTGGAGTGTAGCTAGGGGCGATGGCTACACCTTC. Protein: CAWSVARGDGYTF.

The chain links TRBV24-1 to TRBJ2-5; maybe TRBD2 (5 bases). The germline V gene encodes CDR1 KGHDR and CDR2 SFDVKD. Between the trimmed V and J ends, which lost 3 bases and 5 bases, there was a span of 18 bases. The CDR3 totals 16 residues. In DNA form, the CDR3 reads TGTGCCACCAGTGATCCCCGCCCCGAGGGCATGGAGACCCAGTACTTC. Residues: CATSDPRPEGMETQYF.

The rearrangement uses TRBV28 and TRBJ2-6; unclear D gene. This CDR3 is built from 18 residues. Per the germline V gene, CDR1 is MDHEN and CDR2 is SYDVKM. Trimming pared 2 bases from V and 0 bases from J, leaving 14 bases between. CDR3 nucleotides: TGTGCCAGCAGTTTACCGCCTTTCAGTGGCTCTGGGGCCAACGTCCTGACTTTC. Amino acids: CASSLPPFSGSGANVLTF.

This chain joins TRBV3-1 (or the pseudogene TRBV3-2) and TRBJ2-4, with 10 bases fitting TRBD2. The germline V gene encodes CDR1 LGHDT and CDR2 YNNKEL (reference sequence). With 0 bases clipped from V and 3 bases from J, the junction kept 2 bases outside the gene matches. The CDR3 extends over 16 amino acids. The CDR3 DNA follows: TGTGCCAGCAGCCAAGACCTAGCGGGGGTCAAAAACATTCAGTACTTC. It specifies CASSQDLAGVKNIQYF.

The genes are TRBV11-3 and TRBJ2-2, with D unresolved. The CDR3 has 14 residues. The V and J ends lost 2 bases and 1 base respectively, with 5 bases between them. Per germline, CDR1 SGHNT and CDR2 YENEEA. CDR3 sequence reads: CASSLTENTGELFF. The CDR3 DNA follows: TGTGCCAGCAGCTTAACAGAGAACACCGGGGAGCTGTTTTTT.

The chain links TRBV7-9 to TRBJ1-5; 10 bases map to TRBD1. J was trimmed by 2 bases and V by 1 base; bases with no gene match: 2. The CDR3 is made up of 16 amino acids. Germline values: CDR1 SEHNR, CDR2 FQNEAQ (reference sequence). This CDR3 is CASSLDGQGGNQPQHF. The CDR3 bases are TGTGCCAGCAGCTTAGATGGACAGGGGGGCAATCAGCCCCAGCATTTT.

J is TRBJ2-7 and V is TRBV7-9, with 8 bases that match TRBD2. CDR3 size: 11 residues. CDR1 SEHNR and CDR2 FQNEAQ come from the germline V gene (reference sequence). The trim removed 5 bases at V and 6 bases at J, leaving 0 bases unmatched. CDR3 DNA: TGTGCCAGCAGCCGGGGGGGCGAGCAGTACTTC. Protein product: CASSRGGEQYF.

The rearrangement links TRBV28 to TRBJ2-7; the D gene is possibly TRBD2 (5 bases). The CDR3 runs to 14 residues. Germline loops: CDR1 MDHEN, CDR2 SYDVKM. The ends were cut back, 2 bases at V and 3 bases at J, with 11 bases in the middle. CDR3: CASSLPGVSYEQYF. Written as DNA, the CDR3 is TGTGCCAGCAGTTTACCCGGGGTCAGCTACGAGCAGTACTTC.

Turning to this clone: At one end, the junction sequence differs from germline, possibly due to a read error. The CDR3 nucleotides are TGTGCTAGCAGCCCCTGGCCGCGGGGCCAGGGGGCCCACCACGAGCAGTACTTC. It yields the protein CASSPWPRGQGAHHEQYF. This chain links TRBV7-7 with TRBJ2-7; TRBD1 aligns across 8 bases. CDR1 is SSHAT, CDR2 FNYEAQ, per germline (reference sequence). This CDR3 is 18 amino acids long.

V and J are TRBV29-1 and TRBJ1-2, with D perhaps TRBD1 (5 bases). Trimming cost V 7 bases and J 6 bases, with 18 bases left between them. CDR3 length: 13 residues. Germline V gene sequence: CDR1 SQVTM, CDR2 ANQGSEA. The CDR3 DNA is TGCAGCGGACAAGACGGGACCGGAGATGGCTACACCTTC. The encoded protein is CSGQDGTGDGYTF.

The gene calls are TRBV27 and TRBJ2-7; TRBD1 agrees at 8 bases. CDR3 size: 14 residues. The germline V gene has CDR1 MNHEY and CDR2 SMNVEV (reference sequence). J was trimmed by 7 bases and V by 5 bases; bases with no gene match: 10. In nucleotides, the CDR3 is TGTGCCAGCAGTATTCGGACAGGGTTAAGGGAGCAGTACTTC. It translates to CASSIRTGLREQYF.

J is TRBJ2-3 and V is TRBV11-1; D is unclear. The germline V and J ends were trimmed by 1 base and 5 bases, with 10 bases remaining between them. The V gene's germline CDR1 is SGHAT and CDR2 FQDESV (reference sequence). The CDR3 is 14 amino acids. The CDR3 is CASSLGPTQDTQYF. CDR3 DNA: TGTGCCAGCAGCTTAGGACCAACCCAAGATACGCAGTATTTT.

This chain joins TRBV29-1 and TRBJ2-1; D is ambiguous. CDR1 SQVTM and CDR2 ANQGSEA come from the germline V gene. V was clipped by 4 bases and J by 2 bases, with 9 bases between them. This CDR3 has 13 residues. The CDR3 loop is CSVGKGTYNEQFF. CDR3 DNA: TGCAGCGTTGGTAAGGGAACCTACAATGAGCAGTTCTTC.